This record concerns one TCR beta chain sequence. What antigen it recognizes has not been identified. No base quality information exists; no much larger clone differs at one position. The sample's time point label, in plain terms: cycle 2 day 1 (C2D1) of nivolumab. Relapse after autologous stem cell transplantation had occurred in all trial patients, and cohorts A, B and C were distinguished by prior brentuximab vedotin exposure. The trial cohort was composed of 55 to 65 patients with relapsed/refractory classical Hodgkin lymphoma, for whom complete response, partial response or progressive disease was recorded as best overall response. In the multi-cohort phase II CheckMate 205 trial, trial patients received single-agent nivolumab. An independent review committee assessed best overall response by applying the 2007 International Working Group response criteria. Trial PBMCs were obtained immediately prior to nivolumab initiation (C1D1) and on therapy at cycle 2 day 1 and cycle 4 day 1. Peripheral blood was collected in 8 mL Vacutainer Cell Preparation Tubes, from which PBMCs were isolated by centrifugation and then cryopreserved.

This specimen comes from a study of PD-1 blockade in classical Hodgkin lymphoma (dated by TCRdb to 2018 to 2021). Concerning the study at large: Nivolumab dosing was 3 mg/kg intravenously every 2 weeks, continuing until either disease progression or unacceptable toxicity. To define a peripheral blood immune signature of response to PD-1 blockade in classical Hodgkin lymphoma, the study combined TCR beta sequencing with CyTOF.

The study at large found these results: The study covered only a single clinical trial cohort, and the causes of the repertoire differences, possibly disease activity or prior therapy, were still not defined. CD4+ but not CD8+ TCR diversity rose significantly by C4D1 (p=0.0027 vs p=0.16), most apparent in complete responders (p=0.02). Patients starting nivolumab less than 1 year after ASCT had lower diversity and were excluded from later analyses to avoid confounding by immune reconstitution. Baseline TCR diversity was reported to be lower in newly diagnosed patients than in healthy donors, and even lower in relapsed/refractory patients. Trial patients achieving complete response had baseline diversity similar to newly diagnosed patients, whereas partial responders and progressors had significantly lower diversity.

The junction carries 14 bases between V and J, which are trimmed by 6 bases and 6 bases respectively. The CDR3 runs 14 residues from the cysteine to the phenylalanine. CDR3 DNA is the only sequence kept; it has 42 bases, read in frame from the first base. Based on the germline V gene, the CDR1 and CDR2 sequences are MRHNA and SNTAGT. The Qiagen DNeasy kit was used to extract genomic DNA both from unsorted PBMCs and from the negatively selected CD4+ and CD8+ fractions. TCR beta CDR3 regions were subjected to amplification by immunoSEQ multiplex PCR with primers that anneal to V and J segments. A synthetic immune receptor repertoire was used to minimize amplification bias, and remaining bias was computationally removed after sequencing. From the authors' description of their analysis: Custom Python scripts were used to quantify repertoire diversity as the Shannon entropy index. Unsorted, CD4+ and CD8+ repertoires were examined separately, except in combined analyses, for which CD4+ and CD8+ sequences were merged in silico. Clonal expansion was defined as at least a 2-fold frequency increase after treatment relative to C1D1, with a pseudocount of 0.5 for undetected baseline clones. Singleton clones were defined as clones with 0 or 1 copy at C1D1, and non-singleton clones were defined as clones with 2 or more copies. Clones expanded in unsorted samples were assigned a CD4+, CD8+ or unknown annotation through matching of protein sequences in sorted samples from the same patient. Wilcoxon tests on paired samples were used to test diversity changes from C1D1 to C4D1. This immuneACCESS table, as held by TCRdb, lists in-frame sequences with V and J called but not all clones. Of the missing ones, under half trace to an unresolved V gene in checked studies; the others have no known cause. The V and J calls and clone size were taken over from that table, and D and trimming were inferred from the DNA. For this sample there are 24,000 or so clones; roughly 80% appear just once. The top ten constitute 8% of the sample.

Source: peripheral blood mononuclear cells (PBMCs), taken before the second cycle of nivolumab. This sequence uses TRBV6-4 and TRBJ2-2, and possibly TRBD1, on 7 matching bases. This receptor was taken from a human donor with classical Hodgkin lymphoma. DNA sequence: TGTGCCAGCAGGCCCCAGGGGGGAGCCGGGGAGCTGTTTTTT. Its translation is CASRPQGGAGELFF.